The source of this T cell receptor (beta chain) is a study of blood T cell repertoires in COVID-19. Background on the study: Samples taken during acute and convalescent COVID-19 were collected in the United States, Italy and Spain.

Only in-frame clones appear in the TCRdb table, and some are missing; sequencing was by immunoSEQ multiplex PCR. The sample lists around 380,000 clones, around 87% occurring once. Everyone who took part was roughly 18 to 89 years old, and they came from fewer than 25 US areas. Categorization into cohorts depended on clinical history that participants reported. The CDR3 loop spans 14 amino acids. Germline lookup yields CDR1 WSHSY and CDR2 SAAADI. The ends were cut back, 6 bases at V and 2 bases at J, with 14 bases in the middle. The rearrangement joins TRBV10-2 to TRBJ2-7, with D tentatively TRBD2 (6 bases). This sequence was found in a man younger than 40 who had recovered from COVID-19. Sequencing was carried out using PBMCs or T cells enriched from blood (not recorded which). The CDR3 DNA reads TGCGCCAGCAGGGATCCGGGAGAAACCTACGAGCAGTACTTC. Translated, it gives CASRDPGETYEQYF.